This T cell receptor (beta chain) emerged from a study of cytomegalovirus exposure and HLA in healthy donors. Study-wide points: In a later analysis, HLA-associated beta chains showed higher expansion and lower generation probabilities than comparable chains.

While unrecorded immune exposures were likely, the donors were nominally healthy when sampled. Primers for the PCR totalled 60 Vbeta and 13 Jbeta. In the study's own analysis: Later, 80 million or so unique TCR beta chains were counted in an analysis, and about 10 million of them were shared. This table comes from immunoSEQ multiplex PCR, and its TCRdb copy is limited to in-frame clones, with some not included. The DNA was the basis for D and trimming; V, J and clone size are from that table. The data show about 82,000 clones, approximately 80% seen once. Notes on this clone: The antigen is not known.

CDR1 SNHLY and CDR2 FYNNEI come from the germline V gene. Trimming cost V 1 base and J 2 bases, with 9 bases left between them. The CDR3 loop spans 14 amino acids. Sequenced: PBMCs. The chain recombines TRBV2 with TRBJ2-7; D is perhaps TRBD1 (5 bases). This TCR was sampled from a man over 45 in good health and CMV-seronegative. The DNA for the CDR3 is TGTGCCAGCAGTGAAGGACAGATTACCTACGAGCAGTACTTC. It encodes CASSEGQITYEQYF.